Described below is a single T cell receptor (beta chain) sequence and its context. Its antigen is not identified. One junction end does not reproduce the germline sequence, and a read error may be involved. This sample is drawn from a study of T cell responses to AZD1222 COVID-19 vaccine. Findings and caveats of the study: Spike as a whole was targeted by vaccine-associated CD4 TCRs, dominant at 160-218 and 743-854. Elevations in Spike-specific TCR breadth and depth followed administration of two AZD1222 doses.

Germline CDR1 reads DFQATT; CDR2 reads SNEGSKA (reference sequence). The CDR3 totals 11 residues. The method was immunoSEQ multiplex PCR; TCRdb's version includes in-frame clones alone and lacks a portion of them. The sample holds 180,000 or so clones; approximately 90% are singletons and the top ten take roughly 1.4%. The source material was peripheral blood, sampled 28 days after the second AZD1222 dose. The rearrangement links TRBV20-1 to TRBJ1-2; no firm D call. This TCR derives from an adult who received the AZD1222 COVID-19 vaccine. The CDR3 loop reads CSARELGGYTF. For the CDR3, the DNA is TGCAGTGCCAGAGAACTCGGGGGCTACACCTTC.